These 23 T cell receptor beta chains originate from one sample sequenced in a study of T cell responses to AZD1222 COVID-19 vaccine. Assay used: immunoSEQ multiplex PCR; TCRdb lists only in-frame clones, some missing. This table holds 65,000 to 90,000 clones, approximately 89% found once. Sequenced material: peripheral blood, taken on day 0 of AZD1222 vaccination. The receptors come from an adult in good health.

The count of this clone is one. The chain is built from TRBV5-1 and TRBJ1-6, with unresolved D. Germline assignment: CDR1 SGHRS and CDR2 YFSETQ. The V and J ends lost 0 bases and 9 bases respectively, with 10 bases between them. The CDR3 has 14 residues. As DNA, the CDR3 is TGCGCCAGCAGCTTGGCCGGCAGTGGTTCACCCCTCCACTTT. Translating it yields CASSLAGSGSPLHF.

This CDR3 reads CASSEPPQGAAYEQYF. The CDR3 DNA follows: TGCGCCAGCAGTGAGCCCCCGCAGGGGGCTGCCTACGAGCAGTACTTC. The rearrangement uses TRBV10-2 and TRBJ2-7, with TRBD1 identical over 8 bases. From germline, CDR1 is WSHSY and CDR2 SAAADI. V shed 2 bases, J shed 2 bases, and the junction held 8 bases outside the gene matches. This CDR3 contains 16 residues.

The chain combines TRBV6-2 or TRBV6-3 with TRBJ2-7; D remains ambiguous. The V end lost 4 bases, the J end lost 2 bases, and 12 bases lay between the germline ends. The CDR3 sequence is 14 residues long. Germline V lookup: CDR1 MNHEY, CDR2 SVGEGT. The CDR3 DNA is TGTGCCAGCAGTTTCCCCACTCTAGCCTACGAGCAGTACTTC. It specifies CASSFPTLAYEQYF.

V usage is TRBV5-4 and J usage is TRBJ2-1, with a possible D match to TRBD2 (6 bases). This CDR3 has 14 amino acids. Trimming removed 4 bases from V and 5 bases from J, with 13 bases in between. The germline V gene encodes CDR1 SGHNT and CDR2 YYREEE (reference sequence). The chain's CDR3 is CASSGGDFNNEQFF. CDR3 DNA: TGTGCCAGCAGCGGAGGGGACTTCAACAATGAGCAGTTCTTC.

The chain employs TRBV28 and TRBJ2-7, with TRBD2 identical over 8 bases. CDR1 is MDHEN and CDR2 is SYDVKM in the germline V gene. V gave up 7 bases and J gave up 3 bases; unmatched junction bases: 11. There are 15 residues in the CDR3. The CDR3 protein is CASTQTKREHYEQYF. Here the CDR3 DNA reads TGTGCCAGCACTCAGACTAAGCGGGAGCACTACGAGCAGTACTTC.

The gene calls are TRBV11-3 and TRBJ2-1, with a weak D call TRBD1 (6 bases). Germline CDR1 reads SGHNT; CDR2 reads YENEEA. Between the trimmed V and J ends, which lost 6 bases and 8 bases, there was a span of 11 bases. CDR3 length: 12 amino acids. CDR3 sequence (DNA): TGTGCCAGCAGTTCCAGGGGCCATGAGCAGTTCTTC. Translated, it gives CASSSRGHEQFF.

The rearrangement links TRBV7-7 to TRBJ2-7; 8 bases match TRBD1. This CDR3 is 15 amino acids long. Germline CDR1 SSHAT, CDR2 FNYEAQ (reference sequence). V lost 0 bases and J lost 3; bases outside the gene matches: 4. The DNA for the CDR3 is TGTGCCAGCAGCTTAGCTCATGGGACAGGCTACGAGCAGTACTTC. Amino acids: CASSLAHGTGYEQYF.

This sequence joins TRBV5-4 and TRBJ1-2, with D perhaps matching TRBD1 (6 bases). V shed 5 bases and J shed 7 bases, with 18 bases lying between them. Germline assignment: CDR1 SGHNT and CDR2 YYREEE (reference sequence). The CDR3 totals 14 residues. The CDR3 here is CASRPRGGSSGYTF. The CDR3, as DNA: TGTGCCAGCAGACCGCGAGGGGGATCCTCTGGCTACACCTTC.

The chain uses TRBV6-6 and TRBJ1-3; no clear D. Per germline, CDR1 MNHNY and CDR2 SVGAGI (reference sequence). The CDR3 length is 13 residues. The ends were cut back, 10 bases at V and 0 bases at J, with 10 bases in the middle. The chain's CDR3 is CAILDNSGNTIYF. The CDR3 bases are TGTGCCATCTTAGACAACTCTGGAAACACCATATATTTT.

V is TRBV15 and J is TRBJ2-3; 9 positions agree with TRBD2. The CDR3 contains 15 residues. Germline-derived CDR1 and CDR2 are LNHNV and YYDKDF (reference sequence). With V trimmed by 4 bases and J by 1 base, 3 bases remained unmatched. Here the CDR3 reads CATSTKRGGTDTQYF. The DNA of the CDR3 is TGTGCCACCAGCACCAAGCGGGGGGGCACAGATACGCAGTATTTT.

V and J are TRBV2 and TRBJ1-2, with unresolved D. CDR3 length: 14 residues. The V end lost 3 bases, the J end lost 4 bases, and 12 bases lay between the germline ends. The V gene's germline CDR1 is SNHLY and CDR2 FYNNEI. As DNA, the CDR3 is TGTGCCAGCAGTGACCCCCGAGCCCTCTATGGCTACACCTTC. Its protein is CASSDPRALYGYTF.

The chain couples TRBV25-1 to TRBJ2-4; possible D gene TRBD2, 5 bases. CDR3 length equals 14 residues. Between the trimmed V and J ends, which lost 4 bases and 1 base, there was a span of 8 bases. The germline gives CDR1 MGHDK, CDR2 SYGVNS. CDR3 bases: TGTGCCAGCAGTGGGACTGGGGCCAAAAACATTCAGTACTTC. It translates to CASSGTGAKNIQYF.

Only one count was recorded for this clone. The chain recombines TRBV11-2 with TRBJ2-2, with D uncertain. Germline V gene lookup returns CDR1 SGHAT and CDR2 FQNNGV. Deletions cut 2 bases from V and 4 bases from J, with 14 bases between. The CDR3 covers 16 residues. Here the CDR3 reads CASSLYGQTGTGELFF. CDR3 nucleotides: TGTGCCAGCAGCTTATATGGGCAGACGGGCACCGGGGAGCTGTTTTTT.

This chain uses TRBV7-9 with TRBJ2-5; maybe TRBD1 (5 bases). CDR3 length equals 15 residues. Trimming shortened V by 0 bases and J by 5 bases, and 13 bases separated the two germline ends. Germline CDR1 reads SEHNR; CDR2 reads FQNEAQ (reference sequence). CDR3 region: CASSLAGAVRETQYF. DNA of the CDR3: TGTGCCAGCAGCTTAGCAGGGGCTGTGAGGGAGACCCAGTACTTC.

The chain joins TRBV11-1 to TRBJ1-1; D unresolved. The ends were cut back, 3 bases at V and 1 base at J, with 12 bases in the middle. Per the germline V gene, CDR1 is SGHAT and CDR2 is FQDESV (reference sequence). The CDR3 is 15 residues long. The CDR3 DNA reads TGTGCCAGCAGCTTGGGTGGGCCATCGAACACTGAAGCTTTCTTT. Protein sequence: CASSLGGPSNTEAFF.

The chain recombines TRBV6-2 or TRBV6-3 with TRBJ1-4; D possibly corresponds to TRBD1 (5 bases). Germline V gene lookup returns CDR1 MNHEY and CDR2 SVGEGT. This CDR3 spans 15 amino acids. V lost 5 bases and J lost 2, with 12 bases in between. Written as DNA, the CDR3 is TGTGCCAGCAGTGACCCGCGGGGGACTAATGAAAAACTGTTTTTT. Its protein product is CASSDPRGTNEKLFF.

The J gene is TRBJ2-3, the V gene TRBV9; D may correspond to TRBD1 or TRBD2 (5 bases each). CDR1 and CDR2 (germline): SGDLS, YYNGEE. V was trimmed by 1 base and J by 2 bases, leaving 11 bases between them. The CDR3 consists of 15 residues. The CDR3: CASSVYGGVTDTQYF. DNA of the CDR3: TGTGCCAGCAGCGTATATGGGGGAGTCACAGATACGCAGTATTTT.

The chain employs TRBV19 and TRBJ2-3; no definite D call. The ends were cut back, 3 bases at V and 2 bases at J, with 9 bases in the middle. This CDR3 is built from 14 residues. CDR1 is LNHDA and CDR2 is SQIVND in the germline V gene (reference sequence). The CDR3 coding sequence is TGTGCCAGTAGTATGGGCCTGAACACAGATACGCAGTATTTT. This codes for CASSMGLNTDTQYF.

The chain is built from TRBV29-1 and TRBJ1-2, with 10 positions matching TRBD1. Per the germline V gene, CDR1 is SQVTM and CDR2 is ANQGSEA. J gave up 6 bases and V 7 bases, and 5 bases lay outside the gene matches. This CDR3 has 12 residues. The DNA for the CDR3 is TGCAGCGCAGGGACAGGGGCAGATGGCTACACCTTC. Protein: CSAGTGADGYTF.

The chain combines TRBV7-3 with TRBJ2-3; TRBD2 aligns across 8 bases. The V gene end was trimmed by 5 bases and the J gene end by 3 bases; junction bases not matched to a gene: 7. Germline V lookup: CDR1 SGHTA, CDR2 FQGTGA. The length of the CDR3 is 15 residues. CDR3 sequence reads: CASSPRAGVTDTQYF. CDR3 in DNA: TGTGCCAGCAGCCCCCGAGCGGGAGTGACAGATACGCAGTATTTT.

J is TRBJ1-5 and V is TRBV10-3; no firm D call. Trimming took 0 bases from V and 8 from J, leaving 5 bases between them. The V gene's germline CDR1 is ENHRY and CDR2 SYGVKD. The CDR3 is 12 amino acids. The CDR3 DNA reads TGTGCCATCAGTGAGTCGGATGAGCCCCAGCATTTT. This codes for CAISESDEPQHF.

The rearrangement joins TRBV6-5 to TRBJ2-5; 7 nucleotides line up with TRBD1. The junction had 7 bases not matched to a gene; V was cut back by 10 bases and J by 2 bases. In germline, CDR1 is MNHEY, CDR2 SVGAGI. CDR3 size: 13 residues. The CDR3 here is CATRTTGQETQYF. The DNA of the CDR3 is TGTGCCACCCGTACGACAGGGCAAGAGACCCAGTACTTC.

The chain combines TRBV6-5 with TRBJ2-3, with 12 bases that match TRBD2. The CDR3 totals 15 residues. The J segment lost 4 bases and the V segment lost 4 bases, leaving 3 bases of the junction unmatched. The germline V gene encodes CDR1 MNHEY and CDR2 SVGAGI. The chain's CDR3 is CASSSSGRVADTQYF. Here the CDR3 DNA reads TGTGCCAGCAGTTCTAGCGGGAGGGTGGCAGATACGCAGTATTTT.